One sample yielded the 31 T cell receptor beta chains listed below, sequenced in a study of blood T cells in healthy people across ages. Sample-barcoded 5' priming and a J-beta primer mix drove a second PCR of roughly 6 to 12 cycles. TCRdb processed the 5' RACE reads anew with MiXCR; each CDR3 protein has one entry. The sample lists over 500,000 distinct CDR3 sequences; approximately 52% were seen once. Sequenced sample: blood. These receptors came from a woman older than 75 in good health.

This clonotype appeared many times. This chain links TRBV5-1 with TRBJ1-2; D uncertain. Trimming removed 0 bases from V and 7 bases from J, with 16 bases in between. The V gene's germline CDR1 is SGHRS and CDR2 YFSETQ. The CDR3 sequence is 15 residues long. As DNA, the CDR3 is TGCGCCAGCAGCTTGGGATTGGATGGCCAAGGTGGCTACACCTTC. This translates into CASSLGLDGQGGYTF. The full variable domain, in which reference TRBV5-1 and TRBJ1-2 provide the parts outside the CDR3, is KAGVTQTPRYLIKTRGQQVTLSCSPISGHRSVSWYQQTPGQGLQFLFEYFSETQRNKGNFPGRFSGRQFSNSRSEMNVSTLELGDSALYLCASSLGLDGQGGYTFGSGTRLTVV.

A remark on this clonotype: This clone may be a read error of a much larger clone one base away. This chain connects TRBV12-3 or TRBV12-4 to TRBJ2-4; no clear D gene. There are 13 residues in the CDR3. With 5 bases removed from V and 8 bases from J, the gap between germline ends came to 13 bases. Written as DNA, the CDR3 is TGTGCCAGCAGTCCAACATCTAAACACATTCAGTACTTC. It codes for CASSPTSKHIQYF.

This clonotype showed up just once. An end of the junction does not agree with germline; a read error may underlie this. The rearrangement uses TRBV6-2 or TRBV6-3 and TRBJ1-5, with a possible D match to TRBD1 (6 bases). Germline assignment: CDR1 MNHEY and CDR2 SVGEGT. CDR3 length: 13 residues. CDR3 DNA sequence: TGTGCCATCAGTTACAGGGACAATCAGCCCCGGCATTTT. It specifies CAISYRDNQPRHF.

This clonotype was recorded at least ten times. The genes are TRBV7-3 and TRBJ2-3; the D is unclear. The CDR3 is made up of 15 amino acids. V was pared by 4 bases and J by 0 bases, with 11 bases between. Germline-derived CDR1 and CDR2 are SGHTA and FQGTGA. The CDR3 nucleotides read TGTGCCAGCAGCTCCTCTCAGCGTAGCACAGATACGCAGTATTTT. Translated, it gives CASSSSQRSTDTQYF.

This chain links TRBV6-1 with TRBJ1-2, with D unclear. This CDR3 comprises 12 residues. In germline, CDR1 is MNHNS, CDR2 SASEGT. The V gene lost 4 bases and the J gene lost 5 bases, with 8 bases spanning the gap. CDR3 protein: CASSATGYGYTF. The CDR3 nucleotides are TGTGCCAGCAGTGCCACCGGGTATGGCTACACCTTC.

This rearrangement joins TRBV7-2 to TRBJ2-1; no firm D call. V was pared by 3 bases and J by 9 bases, with 9 bases between. The germline V gene has CDR1 SGHTA and CDR2 FQGNSA. The CDR3 contains 12 residues. CDR3 nucleotides: TGTGCCAGCAGCTTCACCGGGTGTGAGCAGTTCTTC. This gives the protein CASSFTGCEQFF.

As for this clonotype: Since a much larger clone is just one base distant, this may be a read error. The chain combines TRBV9 with TRBJ2-7; the match to TRBD2 covers 9 bases. CDR1 and CDR2 from the germline V gene are SGDLS and YYNGEE. J gave up 7 bases and V 0 bases, and 17 bases lay outside the gene matches. The CDR3 consists of 18 residues. CDR3 in amino acids: CASSVAERLAGLYNEQYF. CDR3 nucleotides: TGTGCCAGCAGCGTAGCGGAAAGGCTAGCGGGACTCTACAATGAGCAGTACTTC.

Many counts were recorded for this clonotype. The chain employs TRBV28 and TRBJ2-1; unclear D gene. Trimming left V 6 bases short and J 7 bases short, with 7 bases between. Germline V gene data show CDR1 as MDHEN and CDR2 as SYDVKM. The length of the CDR3 is 11 residues. The CDR3 loop reads CASSLRNEQFF. For the CDR3, the DNA is TGTGCCAGCAGCTTACGTAATGAGCAGTTCTTC. Combining the CDR3 with reference TRBV28 and TRBJ2-1 gives the whole variable domain DVKVTQSSRYLVKRTGEKVFLECVQDMDHENMFWYRQDPGLGLRLIYFSYDVKMKEKGDIPEGYSVSREKKERFSLILESASTNQTSMYLCASSLRNEQFFGPGTRLTVL.

In the case of this clonotype: A much larger clone differs by one base, so this may be a read error. The J gene is TRBJ2-1, the V gene TRBV10-3; D is possibly TRBD1 (5 bases). Trimming took off 6 bases at V and 8 bases at J, with 11 bases between the two ends. CDR1 is ENHRY, CDR2 SYGVKD, per germline. The CDR3 is 12 residues long. CDR3 in amino acids: CAIRDQGDEQFF. The CDR3 nucleotides are TGTGCCATCAGAGACCAAGGGGATGAGCAGTTCTTC.

This chain connects TRBV20-1 to TRBJ2-5; tentatively, D is TRBD2 (5 bases). The CDR3 length is 12 residues. V shed 6 bases and J shed 3 bases, with 11 bases lying between them. Germline CDR1 reads DFQATT; CDR2 reads SNEGSKA (reference sequence). The CDR3 loop is CSAGLSKETQYF. The CDR3 region has the DNA TGCAGTGCCGGACTCTCCAAAGAGACCCAGTACTTC.

On this clonotype: A much more abundant neighbour one base away suggests this may be a read error. J is TRBJ2-1 and V is TRBV20-1, with 9 bases lining up with TRBD2. This CDR3 is 15 amino acids long. CDR1 is DFQATT and CDR2 is SNEGSKA in the germline V gene (reference sequence). Trimming removed 4 bases from V and 7 bases from J; junction bases left unmatched: 11. The CDR3 loop reads CSAKGASGMINEQFF. The CDR3 DNA reads TGCAGTGCTAAAGGGGCTAGCGGGATGATAAATGAGCAGTTCTTC.

CDR3 nucleotide sequence: TGTGCCAGCAGTTCCACAGGCTCCCCCTATTCACCCCTCCACTTT. This encodes CASSSTGSPYSPLHF. The chain employs TRBV12-3 or TRBV12-4 and TRBJ1-6, with D perhaps matching TRBD1 (5 bases). The CDR3 loop spans 15 amino acids. Between the trimmed V and J ends, which lost 4 bases and 8 bases, there was a span of 15 bases.

This clonotype was detected only once. This chain connects TRBV5-1 to TRBJ2-1, with 8 positions matching TRBD2. The DNA end is a closer match to TRBJ2-7, so the J assignment may be wrong. CDR1 and CDR2 from the germline V gene are SGHRS and YFSETQ. The CDR3 is made up of 15 amino acids. CDR3 in amino acids: CASSPRGGAYNEQYF. In DNA form, the CDR3 reads TGCGCCAGCAGCCCCCGGGGGGGGGCCTACAATGAGCAGTACTTC.

The gene calls are TRBV12-3 or TRBV12-4 and TRBJ1-1, with 11 bases aligning to TRBD1. The CDR3 covers 15 residues. With 6 bases clipped from V and 4 bases from J, the junction kept 7 bases outside the gene matches. The CDR3 region is CASSPPGQGGTEAFF. CDR3 nucleotide sequence: TGTGCCAGCAGCCCGCCGGGACAGGGGGGCACTGAAGCTTTCTTT.

J is TRBJ2-3 and V is TRBV29-1; no reliable D call. CDR3 size: 13 residues. In germline, CDR1 is SQVTM, CDR2 ANQGSEA. Deletions cut 3 bases from V and 2 bases from J, with 9 bases between. CDR3 sequence reads: CSVDGPDTDTQYF. The CDR3 nucleotides are TGCAGCGTTGACGGGCCTGACACAGATACGCAGTATTTT.

As concerns this clonotype: A much larger clone differs by one base, so this may be a read error. The CDR3 loop reads CASRLTSSGANALTF. CDR3 in DNA: TGTGCCAGCAGGCTAACTAGTTCTGGGGCCAACGCCCTGACTTTC. V is TRBV4-2 and J is TRBJ2-6; the D call may be TRBD1 or TRBD2 (5 bases each). Germline V gene data show CDR1 as LGHNA and CDR2 as YNFKEQ. The CDR3 spans 15 residues.

This rearrangement joins TRBV12-3 or TRBV12-4 to TRBJ1-1, with D maybe TRBD1 (6 bases). The CDR3 is 14 residues long. V lost 5 bases, J lost 4 bases, and 14 bases lay in between. The CDR3 loop is CASSATGMGTEAFF. The CDR3 DNA follows: TGTGCCAGCAGTGCCACAGGGATGGGCACTGAAGCTTTCTTT.

The V call is TRBV12-3 or TRBV12-4, the J call TRBJ2-3; D not resolved. This CDR3 has 15 amino acids. Trimming took off 3 bases at V and 1 base at J, with 11 bases between the two ends. The CDR3 DNA sequence: TGTGCCAGCAGTTTCCCGGGCCTTGGCACAGATACGCAGTATTTT. This codes for CASSFPGLGTDTQYF.

This chain uses TRBV12-5 with TRBJ2-5; D may be TRBD2 (6 bases). This CDR3 is built from 15 residues. Trimming cost V 6 bases and J 5 bases, with 19 bases left between them. The V gene's germline CDR1 is LGHNT and CDR2 FRNRAP. Written as DNA, the CDR3 is TGTGCTAGTGGACCCTTCGGGGGTCTGGGGGAGACCCAGTACTTC. Translated, it gives CASGPFGGLGETQYF.

This clonotype showed up just once. Compared with germline, one end of the junction differs, possibly owing to a read error. The chain uses TRBV7-9 and TRBJ2-1; D possibly corresponds to TRBD2 (7 bases). Germline values: CDR1 SEHNR, CDR2 FQNEAQ (reference sequence). The CDR3 runs 13 residues. The CDR3 here is CAISLGGGNEQFF. The CDR3, as DNA: TGTGCCATCAGCTTAGGGGGAGGGAATGAGCAGTTCTTC.

This clonotype was seen only once. This chain links TRBV29-1 with TRBJ1-1; D is perhaps TRBD1 (6 bases). Germline V gives CDR1 SQVTM, CDR2 ANQGSEA. Trimming cost V 2 bases and J 1 base, with 8 bases left between them. The CDR3 contains 13 residues. CDR3 protein: CSVETTGNTEAFF. For the CDR3, the DNA is TGCAGCGTTGAAACGACAGGGAACACTGAAGCTTTCTTT.

The CDR3 nucleotides are TGTGCCAGCAGTTTGTCAACAGCTGCTAACTATGGCTACACCTTC. This translates into CASSLSTAANYGYTF. The rearrangement links TRBV12-3 or TRBV12-4 to TRBJ1-2; D gene uncertain. The CDR3 totals 15 residues. V lost 3 bases and J 0 bases, leaving 11 bases between the germline ends.

The V gene is TRBV29-1, the J gene TRBJ2-7; TRBD1 agrees at 7 bases. J was trimmed by 10 bases and V by 3 bases; bases with no gene match: 9. The CDR3 covers 12 residues. Per germline, CDR1 SQVTM and CDR2 ANQGSEA. The CDR3 DNA is TGCAGCGTTGACCGACAGGGTGGCGGTCAGTACTTC. Protein: CSVDRQGGGQYF.

In regard to this clonotype: One base away lies a much larger clone, so this may be a sequencing read error. J is TRBJ2-1 and V is TRBV12-3 or TRBV12-4; weak D call: TRBD2 (5 bases). This CDR3 comprises 16 residues. Trimming shortened V by 0 bases and J by 7 bases, and 16 bases separated the two germline ends. DNA of the CDR3: TGTGCCAGCAGTTTAGCGGGCAGACCCCGAGGGAATGAGCAGTTCTTC. Its protein is CASSLAGRPRGNEQFF.

The chain links TRBV10-3 to TRBJ2-2, with TRBD1 as a possible D gene (5 bases). Germline V gives CDR1 ENHRY, CDR2 SYGVKD. V was shortened by 0 bases and J by 13 bases, with 6 bases between the two germline ends. This CDR3 has 11 residues. The CDR3 region has the DNA TGTGCCATCAGTGAGTCACAGGTGCTGTTTTTT. Protein: CAISESQVLFF.

This clonotype was detected many times. V gene TRBV27 combines with J gene TRBJ2-1; D is undetermined. CDR1 is MNHEY, CDR2 SMNVEV, per germline (reference sequence). Trimming pared 8 bases from V and 2 bases from J, leaving 19 bases between. The CDR3 extends over 16 amino acids. CDR3 DNA sequence: TGTGCCAGCCGTTCCGGGCGGACGGACCCCTACAATGAGCAGTTCTTC. Translated, it gives CASRSGRTDPYNEQFF.

Concerning this clonotype itself: An end of the junction differs from the germline gene, which may be a read error. The chain links TRBV2 to TRBJ2-7; tentative D call: TRBD1 (5 bases). Germline values: CDR1 SNHLY, CDR2 FYNNEI. This CDR3 has 10 residues. The CDR3 region is CASSDTGEDF. CDR3 sequence (DNA): TGTGCCAGCAGTGATACAGGCGAGGACTTC.

In its sample, this clonotype was seen once. The chain combines TRBV5-1 with TRBJ2-1, with TRBD2 as a possible D gene (6 bases). V was shortened by 0 bases and J by 12 bases, with 25 bases between the two germline ends. CDR3 size: 17 residues. From germline, CDR1 is SGHRS and CDR2 YFSETQ. CDR3 sequence reads: CASSLVATRGDNIGQFF. The CDR3 DNA reads as TGCGCCAGCAGCTTGGTAGCGACTAGGGGTGATAATATAGGGCAGTTCTTC.

In DNA form, the CDR3 reads TGTGCCAGCTCACGCGGGTTAACAACTAATGAAAAACTGTTTTTT. It encodes CASSRGLTTNEKLFF. V usage is TRBV18 and J usage is TRBJ1-4; D is unclear. The CDR3 loop spans 15 amino acids. V shed 4 bases and J shed 0 bases, with 9 bases lying between them. Germline loops: CDR1 KGHSH, CDR2 LQKENI.

CDR3: CAGGKELGELFF. As DNA, the CDR3 is TGTGCCGGCGGAAAGGAACTCGGGGAGCTGTTTTTT. This sequence joins TRBV10-3 and TRBJ2-2; D not resolved. CDR1 and CDR2 from the germline V gene are ENHRY and SYGVKD. Trimming shortened V by 11 bases and J by 7 bases, and 14 bases separated the two germline ends. The CDR3 contains 12 residues.

The chain combines TRBV5-5 with TRBJ2-1; D remains ambiguous. Germline loops: CDR1 SGHKS, CDR2 YYEKEE (reference sequence). Trimming removed 5 bases from V and 0 bases from J, with 21 bases in between. The CDR3 is 18 amino acids. This CDR3 is CASSWVGRRISSYNEQFF. The CDR3 DNA sequence: TGTGCCAGCAGTTGGGTGGGTCGGCGGATTAGCTCCTACAATGAGCAGTTCTTC.